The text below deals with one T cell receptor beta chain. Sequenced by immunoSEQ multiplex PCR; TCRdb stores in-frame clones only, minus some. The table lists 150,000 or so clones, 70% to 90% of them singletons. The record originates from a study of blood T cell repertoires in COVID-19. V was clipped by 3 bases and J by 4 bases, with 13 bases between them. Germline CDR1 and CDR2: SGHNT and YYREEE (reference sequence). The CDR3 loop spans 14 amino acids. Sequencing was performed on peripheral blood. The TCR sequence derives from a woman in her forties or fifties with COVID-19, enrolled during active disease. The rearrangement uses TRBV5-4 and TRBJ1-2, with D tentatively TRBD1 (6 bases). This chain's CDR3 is CASSSNRDIYGYTF. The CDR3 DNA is TGTGCCAGCAGCTCAAACCGGGACATCTATGGCTACACCTTC. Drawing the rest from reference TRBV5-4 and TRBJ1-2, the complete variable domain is ETGVTQSPTHLIKTRGQQVTLRCSSQSGHNTVSWYQQALGQGPQFIFQYYREEENGRGNFPPRFSGLQFPNYSSELNVNALELDDSALYLCASSSNRDIYGYTFGSGTRLTVV.